The entry that follows covers one T cell receptor (beta chain) sequence. Clones were read by immunoSEQ multiplex PCR, and TCRdb kept only the in-frame ones, dropping some. The sample lists around 1,100,000 clones; around 77% were seen once. This sample is drawn from a study of shared clonotypes between healthy human individuals. Per germline, CDR1 SGHTA and CDR2 FQGNSA. The V end was cut by 5 bases, the J end by 2 bases, with 8 bases between. CDR3 size: 13 residues. The sample consisted of memory CD4+ T cells from PBMCs. Specified subset: CD45RA-negative fraction. The receptor was isolated from a man aged 18 to 30 in good health. Some clones in this sample may be carry-over from other donors' samples. The chain links TRBV7-2 to TRBJ2-3, with D possibly TRBD1 on 5 matching bases. The DNA for the CDR3 is TGTGCCAGCAGCGGACAATACACAGATACGCAGTATTTT. Residues: CASSGQYTDTQYF.